Following are 3 T cell receptor beta chains from one sample sequenced in a study of T cells in localized non-small cell lung cancer. Here immunoSEQ multiplex PCR was the method, and the copy in TCRdb shows in-frame clones only, minus some. The table records some 3,300 clones, around a third of them present only once. The sample in question was lung tumor tissue, obtained before any cancer treatment. The receptors shown here come from a female donor at least 60 years old with stage I lung adenocarcinoma.

This chain joins TRBV6-8 and TRBJ1-2, with D uncertain. The length of the CDR3 is 15 residues. From germline, CDR1 is MNHGY and CDR2 SAAAGT. Trimming cost V 1 base and J 4 bases, with 13 bases left between them. For the CDR3, the DNA is TGTGCCAGCAGTTACTGGCTTCTTCGGGGCTATGGCTACACCTTC. Its protein product is CASSYWLLRGYGYTF.

By sample share, this clone is large (0.1 to 1%). This sequence joins TRBV11-3 and TRBJ2-2; 9 nucleotides match TRBD1. After removal of 3 bases from V and 3 bases from J, the junction contained 8 bases not matched to a gene. The CDR3 runs to 17 residues. Germline lookup yields CDR1 SGHNT and CDR2 YENEEA. The CDR3 region is CASSLGQGHLDTGELFF. The DNA for the CDR3 is TGTGCCAGCAGCTTGGGACAGGGCCACCTAGACACCGGGGAGCTGTTTTTT.

The genes are TRBV30 and TRBJ1-1; D gene unclear. Trimming took off 4 bases at V and 0 bases at J, with 6 bases between the two ends. Germline values: CDR1 GTSNPN, CDR2 SVGIG (reference sequence). This CDR3 is 12 amino acids long. The CDR3 reads CAWKPMNTEAFF. The CDR3 bases are TGTGCCTGGAAGCCTATGAACACTGAAGCTTTCTTT. Filled out from reference TRBV30 and TRBJ1-1, the complete variable domain reads SQTIHQWPATLVQPVGSPLSLECTVEGTSNPNLYWYRQAAGRGLQLLFYSVGIGQISSEVPQNLSASRPQDRQFILSSKKLLLSDSGFYLCAWKPMNTEAFFGQGTRLTVV.